The T cell receptor beta chain described here comes from a study of cytomegalovirus exposure and HLA in healthy donors. Findings of the study overall: HLA restriction was apparent for most CMV-associated TCR beta chains in a later analysis. The records held CMV serostatus as the only immune exposure information. Analysis performed later found approximately 17,000 TCR beta sequences associated with HLA alleles at 0.05 false discovery rate.

The PCR was carried out with 60 Vbeta primers and 13 Jbeta primers. Clones were sequenced by immunoSEQ multiplex PCR, and TCRdb holds only the in-frame ones, with some missing. In the table there are 150,000 to 200,000 clones, around 80% of which are singletons. CDR3 size: 14 residues. With V trimmed by 9 bases and J by 0 bases, 7 bases remained unmatched. Germline CDR1 SNHLY, CDR2 FYNNEI. On this clone itself: Its cognate antigen is unknown.

Sequencing was performed on PBMCs. V and J are TRBV2 and TRBJ1-1; 7 bases fit TRBD1. This TCR was sampled from a female donor in good health and CMV-seronegative. The CDR3 bases are TGTGCCAGTTCCGGGACAGCTATGAACACTGAAGCTTTCTTT. It encodes CASSGTAMNTEAFF.